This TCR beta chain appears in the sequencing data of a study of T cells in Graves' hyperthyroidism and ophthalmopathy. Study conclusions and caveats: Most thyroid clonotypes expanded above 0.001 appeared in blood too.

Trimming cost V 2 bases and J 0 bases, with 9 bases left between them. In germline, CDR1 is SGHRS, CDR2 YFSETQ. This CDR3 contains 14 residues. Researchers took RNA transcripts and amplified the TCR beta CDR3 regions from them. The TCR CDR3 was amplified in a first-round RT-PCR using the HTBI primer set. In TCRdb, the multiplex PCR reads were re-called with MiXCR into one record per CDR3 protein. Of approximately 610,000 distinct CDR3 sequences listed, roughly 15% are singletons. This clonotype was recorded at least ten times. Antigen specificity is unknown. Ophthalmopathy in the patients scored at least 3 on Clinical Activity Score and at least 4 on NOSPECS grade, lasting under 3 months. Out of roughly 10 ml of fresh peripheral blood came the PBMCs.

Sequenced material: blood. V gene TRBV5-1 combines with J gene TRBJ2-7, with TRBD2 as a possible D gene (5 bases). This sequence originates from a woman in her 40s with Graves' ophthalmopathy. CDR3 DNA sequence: TGCGCCAGCAGCTTAACTAGGGCCTCCTACGAGCAGTACTTC. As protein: CASSLTRASYEQYF. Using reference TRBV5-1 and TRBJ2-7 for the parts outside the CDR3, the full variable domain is KAGVTQTPRYLIKTRGQQVTLSCSPISGHRSVSWYQQTPGQGLQFLFEYFSETQRNKGNFPGRFSGRQFSNSRSEMNVSTLELGDSALYLCASSLTRASYEQYFGPGTRLTVT.